Here is one T cell receptor beta chain with its context. Followed longitudinally, the Seattle patients had been enrolled during active infection. The record originates from a study of blood T cell repertoires in COVID-19. Study-level background: The United States, Italy and Spain were the sources of the acute and convalescent COVID-19 samples.

The repertoire was sequenced with immunoSEQ multiplex PCR; TCRdb's copy has only in-frame clones and lacks some. The sample shows 290,000 or so clones, roughly 92% of them seen only once. Losses at the gene ends were 1 base for V and 3 bases for J; bases not matched to a gene: 1. The CDR3 totals 16 residues. Germline values: CDR1 LGHDT, CDR2 YNNKEL (reference sequence). This TCR was recovered from a woman aged 25-40 years with COVID-19, enrolled during active disease. The sequenced sample was peripheral blood. V gene TRBV3-1 (or the pseudogene TRBV3-2) combines with J gene TRBJ2-2, with 11 bases aligning to TRBD2. The CDR3 DNA reads as TGTGCCAGCAGCCAAGCTAGCGGGAGGTACACCGGGGAGCTGTTTTTT. Translation: CASSQASGRYTGELFF.